This T cell receptor beta chain came from a study of control samples from healthy donors and cancer patients. Germline V gene data show CDR1 as SGHTA and CDR2 as FQGNSA. Trimming stripped 1 base from V and 2 bases from J, with 15 bases between. This CDR3 is built from 16 residues. Data came from immunoSEQ multiplex PCR; TCRdb stores just in-frame clones and leaves some out. Here the sample spans approximately 30,000 clones, approximately 94% being singletons. Sample: blood. The receptor comes from a man in his sixties in good health. The chain combines TRBV7-2 with TRBJ2-7, with a tentative D call TRBD1 (6 bases). The DNA for the CDR3 is TGTGCCAGCAGCTTAGGAGCCGACAGGAATCCCTACGAGCAGTACTTC. Its translation: CASSLGADRNPYEQYF.